This T cell receptor beta chain was captured by sequencing in a study of T cells in tuberculosis. Study summary: IGRA-negative adolescents, IGRA-positive adolescents with latent tuberculosis and adults with active tuberculosis formed this South African cohort. Notes on the study in general: Selection depended on which cryopreserved specimens were available.

The repertoire was sequenced with immunoSEQ multiplex PCR; TCRdb's copy has only in-frame clones and lacks some. The data contain about 49,000 clones, roughly 95% of them seen just once; the ten biggest clones take up more than 1.2%. Time point in this sample: new active TB diagnosis, blood taken before or within 7 days of starting treatment. Tuberculosis was confirmed by positive sputum smear and/or M. tuberculosis culture. CDR1 MDHEN and CDR2 SYDVKM come from the germline V gene. The CDR3 covers 13 residues. J gave up 6 bases and V 7 bases, and 8 bases lay outside the gene matches. Details on this clone: The antigen remains undetermined.

The receptor's source is an adult with tuberculosis. The chain carries TRBV28 and TRBJ1-2, with 7 bases fitting TRBD1. Sequenced material: PBMCs, taken at tuberculosis diagnosis. The CDR3 nucleotides are TGTGCCAGCAAATCCGGGACAGTGCATGGCTACACCTTC. Its protein product is CASKSGTVHGYTF.